The entry below describes one T cell receptor beta chain. Its antigen is unidentified. The CDR3 is 13 amino acids. The germline CDR1 and CDR2 sequences are MDHEN and SYDVKM. The V end was cut by 8 bases, the J end by 2 bases, with 10 bases between. Method: immunoSEQ multiplex PCR; TCRdb's copy keeps in-frame clones and lacks some. The sample shows 4,500 to 6,500 clones, about three fifths of them seen only once. The sample originates from a study of CD8 T cell repertoires and HIV-1 epitope variants. The wider study: Separate wells received one of Twenty-five Gag or Nef variant peptides. Tested: three Gag epitope families, Nef HW9 and YT9.

Input material: cultured CD8+ T cells derived from PBMCs. This receptor was taken from a male donor with HIV. The genes are TRBV28 and TRBJ1-5; no definite D call. For the CDR3, the DNA is TGTGCCAGCGCGTACGGACGCAATCAGCCCCAGCATTTT. This sequence encodes CASAYGRNQPQHF.